Described below is a single T cell receptor (beta chain) sequence and its context. Its antigen is not identified. The same CDR3 arises from other DNA sequences in this sample as well. This specimen belongs to a study of PD-1 blockade in classical Hodgkin lymphoma. Turning to the study itself: Patients were treated with nivolumab at 3 mg/kg, and this was given intravenously every 2 weeks. Whole-study findings and limits: It was reported that newly diagnosed patients had less baseline TCR diversity than healthy donors. Complete responders had baseline diversity similar to newly diagnosed patients.

All patients experienced relapse after autologous stem cell transplantation, and brentuximab vedotin exposure was variable. Best responses included complete response and partial response; otherwise, the best response was progressive disease. Measured with immunoSEQ multiplex PCR; TCRdb has only the in-frame clones, and not every one. The table lists about 100,000 clones, roughly nine tenths of them singletons, with nearly 20% in the top ten. This CDR3 comprises 15 residues. Germline assignment: CDR1 LNHDA and CDR2 SQIVND (reference sequence). V dropped 0 bases and J dropped 2 bases, with 8 bases sitting between them.

The sample in question was peripheral blood mononuclear cells (PBMCs), obtained before the second cycle of nivolumab. V gene TRBV19 combines with J gene TRBJ1-5; maybe TRBD1 (6 bases). This clonotype was obtained from a human donor with classical Hodgkin lymphoma. CDR3 nucleotides: TGTGCCAGTAGTATAGACAGGGGAGGCAATCAGCCCCAGCATTTT. Its translation: CASSIDRGGNQPQHF. Full variable domain (remainder filled in from reference TRBV19 and TRBJ1-5): DGGITQSPKYLFRKEGQNVTLSCEQNLNHDAMYWYRQDPGQGLRLIYYSQIVNDFQKGDIAEGYSVSREKKESFPLTVTSAQKNPTAFYLCASSIDRGGNQPQHFGDGTRLSIL.